This TCR beta chain was recovered during a study of blood T cell repertoires in COVID-19. About the study: Samples of COVID-19 (acute and convalescent) were obtained from the United States, Italy and Spain.

The data were produced by immunoSEQ multiplex PCR, yet TCRdb's version contains in-frame clones alone and is incomplete. The sample consists of roughly 320,000 clones, around 92% of them appearing once. CDR1 is MNHEY, CDR2 SMNVEV, per germline (reference sequence). Trimming shortened V by 2 bases and J by 0 bases, and 4 bases separated the two germline ends. The CDR3 is made up of 14 amino acids. The sequencing input was peripheral blood. The rearrangement links TRBV27 to TRBJ1-4; D is uncertain. This TCR was sampled from a woman aged 25 to 39 with COVID-19, enrolled during active disease. CDR3: CASSLRATNEKLFF. The CDR3 bases are TGTGCCAGCAGTTTAAGAGCAACTAATGAAAAACTGTTTTTT.